This is a list of T cell receptor beta chains from one sample in a study of healthy donors' naive CD4 and CD8 T cells. One entry per CDR3 protein, called by TCRdb with MiXCR from the reads. The sample yields approximately 180,000 distinct CDR3 sequences, around 80% seen once. Sequenced material: naive CD4+ and CD8+ T cells sorted from blood, pooled from several donors. All receptors come from a pool of human donors in good health; the sample pools cells from several healthy donors. Each CDR3 is given with its conserved first and last residue. Each record gives: J gene, V gene, clone size, D gene, CDR3 protein, CDR3 DNA. A D gene is named only where the DNA matches it firmly. Expanded clones get a size class; other rows say once, few or many, or leave the size out.

>TRBJ2-2|TRBV29-1|few|TRBD1
CSVGTGRASGELFF
TGCAGCGTTGGGACAGGGCGGGCTTCTGGGGAGCTGTTTTTT
>TRBJ1-1|TRBV29-1|few|NA
CSVRTGNTEAFF
TGCAGCGTCCGGACGGGGAACACTGAAGCTTTCTTT
>TRBJ1-2|TRBV4-3|NA|NA
CASSQESGGYGYTF
TGCGCCAGCAGCCAAGAGTCGGGTGGCTATGGCTACACCTTC
>TRBJ2-5|TRBV7-6|NA|NA
CASSLAVNQETQYF
TGTGCCAGCAGCTTAGCCGTAAACCAAGAGACCCAGTACTTC
>TRBJ2-3|TRBV6-6|NA|NA
CASRRTVLGTDTQYF
TGTGCCAGCAGGAGGACAGTCCTTGGCACAGATACGCAGTATTTT
>TRBJ2-6|TRBV19|NA|NA
CASTVGLSAFNVLTF
TGTGCCAGTACGGTTGGCCTCTCGGCCTTCAACGTCCTGACTTTC
>TRBJ1-1|TRBV6-1|NA|NA
CASSDGSGNTEAFF
TGTGCCAGCAGTGATGGGTCAGGAAACACTGAAGCTTTCTTT
>TRBJ2-7|TRBV29-1|once|NA
CSVVLDYEQYF
TGCAGCGTCGTCTTGGACTACGAGCAGTACTTC
>TRBJ2-2|TRBV6-1|NA|NA
CASTDQPNTGELFF
TGTGCCAGCACGGACCAGCCGAACACCGGGGAGCTGTTTTTT
>TRBJ2-7|TRBV5-6|NA|NA
CASQGRSSYEQYF
TGTGCCAGCCAGGGAAGGAGCTCCTACGAGCAGTACTTC
>TRBJ2-1|TRBV27|NA|NA
CASSPASSYNEQFF
TGTGCCAGCAGCCCAGCAAGCTCCTACAATGAGCAGTTCTTC
>TRBJ2-7|TRBV29-1|NA|NA
CSAGSTYEQYF
TGCAGCGCCGGGTCCACCTACGAGCAGTACTTC
>TRBJ2-3|TRBV19|NA|TRBD2
CASGGGALSSDTQYF
TGTGCCAGCGGCGGGGGAGCCCTATCCTCAGATACGCAGTATTTT
>TRBJ1-1|TRBV19|NA|NA
CASGSRGTEAFF
TGTGCCAGTGGGTCCAGGGGAACTGAAGCTTTCTTT
>TRBJ2-3|TRBV19|NA|TRBD2
CASSMTSGRTDTQYF
TGTGCCAGTAGTATGACTAGCGGACGCACAGATACGCAGTATTTT
>TRBJ1-1|TRBV5-6|NA|NA
CASRRDSSIPEAFF
TGCGCCAGCAGACGAGACAGCAGTATCCCTGAAGCTTTCTTT
>TRBJ2-3|TRBV29-1|NA|NA
CSVEDHQGGTQYF
TGCAGCGTTGAAGATCATCAGGGTGGTACGCAGTATTTT
>TRBJ2-3|TRBV12-3/TRBV12-4|NA|TRBD1
CASIQGDPYTDTQYF
TGTGCCAGCATCCAGGGGGACCCTTACACAGATACGCAGTATTTT
>TRBJ2-7|TRBV29-1|NA|NA
CSAGTRTPHEQYF
TGCAGCGCCGGAACACGGACCCCCCACGAGCAGTACTTC
>TRBJ2-7|TRBV29-1|NA|TRBD2
CSVPGLAGTYEQYF
TGCAGCGTTCCCGGACTAGCGGGAACCTACGAGCAGTACTTC
>TRBJ1-1|TRBV30|NA|TRBD1
CAWSVPGQGGTEAFF
TGTGCCTGGAGTGTACCTGGACAGGGCGGGACTGAAGCTTTCTTT
>TRBJ2-1|TRBV5-5|NA|NA
CASSSPLQPNEQFF
TGTGCCAGCAGCTCCCCGCTCCAACCGAATGAGCAGTTCTTC
>TRBJ1-2|TRBV29-1|few|TRBD1
CSVRTRGRALNYGYTF
TGCAGCGTTAGAACCAGGGGGCGCGCATTGAACTATGGCTACACCTTC
>TRBJ2-1|TRBV11-2|NA|NA
CASSLVGGTYNEQFF
TGTGCCAGCAGCCTGGTGGGGGGAACCTACAATGAGCAGTTCTTC
>TRBJ2-1|TRBV27|once|TRBD2
CASGYSGGQFF
TGTGCCAGCGGCTATTCGGGAGGACAGTTCTTC